This T cell receptor beta chain was documented in a study of cytomegalovirus exposure and HLA in healthy donors. The study ran its PCR with 60 Vbeta and 13 Jbeta primers. Profiling relied on immunoSEQ multiplex PCR, and the TCRdb table lists in-frame clones only, not all of them. The table shows about 170,000 clones, with about three quarters occurring only once. The V segment lost 4 bases and the J segment 2 bases; nucleotides outside the gene matches: 14. Germline CDR1 KGHSY, CDR2 FQNENV. The CDR3 sequence is 18 residues long. Sequencing was carried out using PBMCs. The V call is TRBV16, the J call TRBJ1-2, with TRBD1 identical over 9 bases. This TCR was recovered from a female donor in good health and CMV-seronegative. The CDR3 nucleotides are TGTGCCAGCAGCCGGCGGGCGAACCCCGGGACAGGGAACTATGGCTACACCTTC. Protein product: CASSRRANPGTGNYGYTF.